A selection of T cell receptor beta chains follows, all from one sample in a study of blood T cell repertoires in COVID-19. Produced via immunoSEQ multiplex PCR; TCRdb's table is partial and in-frame only. The data hold 150,000 to 200,000 clones, with roughly 82% observed a single time. Sequencing input: PBMCs or T cells enriched from blood (not recorded which). Receptor source: an older woman with acute COVID-19. Each CDR3 is given with its conserved first and last residue. A D gene is named only where the DNA matches it firmly. Clone size, where shown, is once, few, many, or a class for clones that have expanded.

J gene	clone size	D gene	V gene	CDR3 DNA	CDR3 protein
TRBJ2-1	-	TRBD2	TRBV9	TGTGCCAGCAGCAAACTAGCGGGACGCACCTACAATGAGCAGTTCTTC	CASSKLAGRTYNEQFF
TRBJ1-5	medium-sized	-	TRBV6-2/TRBV6-3	TGTGCCAGCAGTCGGCGGGCAGACAATCAGCCCCAGCATTTT	CASSRRADNQPQHF
TRBJ2-5	many	-	TRBV3-1/TRBV3-2	TGTGCCAGCAGCCAAGATGCTAGGTGGAGTTGGGAGACCCAGTACTTC	CASSQDARWSWETQYF
TRBJ2-4	-	-	TRBV6-5	TGTGCCAGCAGTTCGAGGCGATTGAAAAACATTCAGTACTTC	CASSSRRLKNIQYF
TRBJ1-1	once	-	TRBV19	TGTGCCAGTAGTATGGGGGCAGCAGGGTACACTGAAGCTTTCTTT	CASSMGAAGYTEAFF
TRBJ2-6	-	-	TRBV7-6	TGTGCCAGCAGCTTACGCCTCCGGGGAAAGGAAAGAGGCTCTGGGGCCAACGTCCTGACTTTC	CASSLRLRGKERGSGANVLTF
TRBJ1-2	-	-	TRBV10-3	TGTGCCATCAGTGAGTCAATCGTCGGCTACACCTTC	CAISESIVGYTF
TRBJ1-3	-	-	TRBV5-1	TGCGCCAGCAGCCTATCTACCTACGGGGGTTTTGGAAACACCATATATTTT	CASSLSTYGGFGNTIYF
TRBJ2-4	-	TRBD2	TRBV6-5	TGTGCCAGCAGAGTTAGCGGGAGATGGGACATTCAGTACTTC	CASRVSGRWDIQYF
TRBJ1-5	-	TRBD1	TRBV7-2	TGTGCCAGCAGCACAGACAGGGGTTCGTTGCCCCAGCATTTT	CASSTDRGSLPQHF
TRBJ1-1	-	-	TRBV6-5	TGTCAGAGTGGCGAGGTTTGGAACACTGAAGCTTTCTTT	CQSGEVWNTEAFF
TRBJ2-1	few	TRBD1	TRBV6-6	TGTGCCAGCAGTCATCGGGACAGGTCCGATGAGCAGTTCTTC	CASSHRDRSDEQFF
TRBJ1-4	-	TRBD1	TRBV5-4	TGTGCCAGTAAACAGGGGGCGCGGGAAAAACTGTTTTTT	CASKQGAREKLFF
TRBJ2-7	-	-	TRBV29-1	TGCAGCGTTGCGAGACAGCGATACGAGCAGTACTTC	CSVARQRYEQYF
TRBJ1-1	-	TRBD1	TRBV7-2	TGTGCCAGCAGCAAATGGGCGACAGGGGAAGCTTTCTTT	CASSKWATGEAFF
TRBJ2-2	-	TRBD1	TRBV5-4	TGTGCCAGCAGCGGTACAGGGGGCGATACCGGGGAGCTGTTTTTT	CASSGTGGDTGELFF
TRBJ1-5	-	-	TRBV27	TGTGCCAGCAGTCCTATATGGGGGCGCAATCAGCCCCAGCATTTT	CASSPIWGRNQPQHF
TRBJ1-1	-	-	TRBV3-1/TRBV3-2	TGTGCCAGCAGCCAAGGGAGATTGACTTTCTTT	CASSQGRLTFF
TRBJ1-3	-	-	TRBV30	TGTGCCTGGGGAAGGGGGATCTCTGGAAACACCATATATTTT	CAWGRGISGNTIYF
TRBJ2-5	once	TRBD2	TRBV19	TGTGCCAGTAGTTCGGCGGGAGGGTACCAAGAGACCCAGTACTTC	CASSSAGGYQETQYF
TRBJ1-2	-	-	TRBV9	TGTGCCAGCAGCGGAAAAGGGGTCGGGGGCTACACCTTC	CASSGKGVGGYTF
TRBJ1-2	-	TRBD1	TRBV3-1/TRBV3-2	TGTGCCAGCAGCTTCAGGGGGGCGCATGGCTACACCTTC	CASSFRGAHGYTF
TRBJ2-2	-	-	TRBV18	TGTGCCAGCTCTTTGACTGGAGGGCTTAACACCGGGGAGCTGTTTTTT	CASSLTGGLNTGELFF
TRBJ2-1	-	-	TRBV30	TGTGCCTGGAGTGTCTCGGGGAATGAGCAGTTCTTC	CAWSVSGNEQFF
TRBJ1-3	once	TRBD1	TRBV11-3	TGTGCCAGCAGCTCGGGACAGGGGACTGGAAACACCATATATTTT	CASSSGQGTGNTIYF
TRBJ2-2	-	-	TRBV6-5	TGTGCCAGCAGTTATAAGCGGGTTAACACCGGGGAGCTGTTTTTT	CASSYKRVNTGELFF
TRBJ2-3	once	TRBD2	TRBV28	TGTGCCAGCAGTTTAGGACTAGCGGGGAGCACAGATACGCAGTATTTT	CASSLGLAGSTDTQYF
TRBJ1-5	-	TRBD1	TRBV4-1	TGCGCCAGCAGCCGCCGAGGACAGGACTATAGCAATCAGCCCCAGCATTTT	CASSRRGQDYSNQPQHF
TRBJ2-5	-	-	TRBV6-5	TGTGCCAGCAGCTTGAATCGGGGAGCTCAAGAGACCCAGTACTTC	CASSLNRGAQETQYF
TRBJ1-3	-	-	TRBV19	TGTGCCAGTAGGGTACAGAGCTCTGGAAACACCATATATTTT	CASRVQSSGNTIYF
TRBJ2-4	once	-	TRBV6-2/TRBV6-3	TGTGCCAGCAGTTACTCTACAGGACCGAAGTACTTC	CASSYSTGPKYF